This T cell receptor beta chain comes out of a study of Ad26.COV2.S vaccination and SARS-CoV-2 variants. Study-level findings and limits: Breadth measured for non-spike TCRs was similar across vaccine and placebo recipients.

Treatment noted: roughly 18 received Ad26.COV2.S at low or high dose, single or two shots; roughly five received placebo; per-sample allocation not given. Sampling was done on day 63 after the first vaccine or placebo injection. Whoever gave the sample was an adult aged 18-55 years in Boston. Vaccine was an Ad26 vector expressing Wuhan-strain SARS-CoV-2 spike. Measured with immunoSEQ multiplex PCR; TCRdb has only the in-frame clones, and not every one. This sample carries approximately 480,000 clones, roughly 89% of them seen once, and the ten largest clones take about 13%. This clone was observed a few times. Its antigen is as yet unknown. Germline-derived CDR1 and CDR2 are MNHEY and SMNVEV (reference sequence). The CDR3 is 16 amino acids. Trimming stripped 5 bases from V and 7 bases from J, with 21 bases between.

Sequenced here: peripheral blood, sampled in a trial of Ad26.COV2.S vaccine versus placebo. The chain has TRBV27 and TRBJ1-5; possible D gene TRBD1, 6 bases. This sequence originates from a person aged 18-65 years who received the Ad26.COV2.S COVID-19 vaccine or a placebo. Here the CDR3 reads CASSIRGGPGPQPQHF. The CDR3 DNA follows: TGTGCCAGCAGTATTAGGGGGGGGCCAGGGCCCCAGCCCCAGCATTTT.